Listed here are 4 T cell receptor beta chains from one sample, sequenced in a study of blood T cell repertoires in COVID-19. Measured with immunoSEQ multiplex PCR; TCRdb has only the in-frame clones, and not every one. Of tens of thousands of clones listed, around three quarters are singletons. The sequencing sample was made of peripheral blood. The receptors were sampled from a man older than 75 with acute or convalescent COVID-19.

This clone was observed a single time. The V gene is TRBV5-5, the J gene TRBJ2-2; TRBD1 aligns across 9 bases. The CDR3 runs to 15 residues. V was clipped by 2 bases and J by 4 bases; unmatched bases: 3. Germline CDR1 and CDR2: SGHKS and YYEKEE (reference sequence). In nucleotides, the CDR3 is TGTGCCAGCAGCTTATGGACAGGGGCCACCGGGGAGCTGTTTTTT. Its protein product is CASSLWTGATGELFF.

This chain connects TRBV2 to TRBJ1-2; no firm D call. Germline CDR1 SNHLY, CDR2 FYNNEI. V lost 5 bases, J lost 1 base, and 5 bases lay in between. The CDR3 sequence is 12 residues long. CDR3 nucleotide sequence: TGTGCCAGCAGTCGGGTTAACTATGGCTACACCTTC. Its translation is CASSRVNYGYTF.

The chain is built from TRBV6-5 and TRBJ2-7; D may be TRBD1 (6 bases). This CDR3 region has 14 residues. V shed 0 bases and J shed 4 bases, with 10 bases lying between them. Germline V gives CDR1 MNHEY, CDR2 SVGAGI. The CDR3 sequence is CASSYSRQGYEQYF. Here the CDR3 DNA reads TGTGCCAGCAGTTACTCGCGCCAGGGGTACGAGCAGTACTTC.

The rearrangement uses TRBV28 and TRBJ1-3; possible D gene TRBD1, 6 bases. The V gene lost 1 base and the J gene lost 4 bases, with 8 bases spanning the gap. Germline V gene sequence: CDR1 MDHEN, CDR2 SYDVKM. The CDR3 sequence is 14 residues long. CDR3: CASSLSGTGNTIYF. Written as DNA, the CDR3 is TGTGCCAGCAGTTTATCTGGGACAGGAAACACCATATATTTT. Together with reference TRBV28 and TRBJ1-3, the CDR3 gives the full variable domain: DVKVTQSSRYLVKRTGEKVFLECVQDMDHENMFWYRQDPGLGLRLIYFSYDVKMKEKGDIPEGYSVSREKKERFSLILESASTNQTSMYLCASSLSGTGNTIYFGEGSWLTVV.